A selection of T cell receptor beta chains follows, all from one sample in a study of T cell repertoires in cytomegalovirus infection. TCRdb used MiXCR to reprocess the reads, holding one entry per CDR3 protein. Found here are under 500,000 distinct CDR3 sequences, under 45% of them singletons; the top ten hold about 41%. These receptors' antigens are unknown. The sample in question was cultured PBMCs, obtained from culture after CMV antigen stimulation. These receptors came from a human donor in good health (CMV status not recorded). Some clones in this sample may be carry-over from other donors' samples. CDR3s include the opening cysteine and the closing phenylalanine or tryptophan. D genes are given only for firm matches. Rows give clone size only sometimes, using once, few, many, or a class for an expanded clone.

v_call	d_call	j_call	clone_size	cdr3_aa	cdr3_nt
TRBV4-3	.	TRBJ2-1	.	CASSQELPTGSYNEQFF	TGCGCCAGCAGCCAAGAGTTGCCAACTGGCTCCTACAATGAGCAGTTCTTC
TRBV7-2	TRBD2	TRBJ2-7	.	CASSLGGTSGSIYEQYF	TGTGCCAGCAGCTTAGGAGGGACTAGCGGGAGTATCTACGAGCAGTACTTC
TRBV20-1	TRBD2	TRBJ2-4	.	CSAAGVAKNIQYF	TGCAGTGCTGCGGGGGTAGCCAAAAACATTCAGTACTTC
TRBV5-1	.	TRBJ1-1	.	CASSSNYMEDEAFF	TGCGCCAGCAGCTCGAATTACATGGAGGATGAAGCTTTCTTT
TRBV30	.	TRBJ1-5	.	CAWSAGQNSNQPQHF	TGTGCCTGGAGTGCAGGACAGAATAGCAATCAGCCCCAGCATTTT
TRBV18	.	TRBJ1-4	once	CASSGRSGGGEKLFF	TGTGCCAGTTCCGGTCGTTCGGGCGGAGGTGAAAAACTGTTTTTT
TRBV6-1	TRBD2	TRBJ2-7	few	CASSPGREGSYEQYF	TGTGCCAGCAGTCCAGGACGGGAGGGCTCCTACGAGCAGTACTTC
TRBV12-3/TRBV12-4	.	TRBJ2-7	few	CASRPSWGASYEQYF	TGTGCCAGCAGACCCTCATGGGGCGCATCCTACGAGCAGTACTTC
TRBV7-6	TRBD1	TRBJ2-2	few	CASSLPRQGRNTGELFF	TGTGCCAGCAGCCTCCCACGACAGGGGAGGAACACCGGGGAGCTGTTTTTT
TRBV6-1	.	TRBJ1-5	.	CASRVDGYQPQHF	TGTGCCAGCAGGGTGGACGGTTATCAGCCCCAGCATTTT
TRBV20-1	.	TRBJ1-1	.	CSARRDGVEAFF	TGCAGTGCTAGACGGGACGGCGTTGAAGCTTTCTTT
TRBV7-2	.	TRBJ2-7	.	CASSPAVGQYF	TGTGCCAGCAGCCCGGCGGTGGGGCAGTACTTC
TRBV6-1	.	TRBJ2-7	.	CASGAHEQYF	TGTGCCAGCGGAGCCCACGAGCAGTACTTC
TRBV11-2	.	TRBJ2-1	few	CASRPTGSTNEQFF	TGTGCCAGCAGACCTACAGGGTCCACCAATGAGCAGTTCTTC
TRBV7-2	TRBD1	TRBJ1-2	few	CASSLPGGNGYTF	TGTGCCAGCAGCTTACCAGGGGGCAATGGCTACACCTTC
TRBV7-2	TRBD2	TRBJ2-1	few	CASSSGATSGYNEQFF	TGTGCCAGCAGCTCAGGAGCGACTAGCGGTTACAATGAGCAGTTCTTC
TRBV5-4	.	TRBJ2-2	.	CASSLEQVSTTGELFF	TGTGCCAGCAGCTTGGAACAGGTCTCTACCACCGGGGAGCTGTTTTTT
TRBV30	.	TRBJ2-4	.	CAREGIAKNIQYF	TGTGCCCGAGAGGGGATTGCCAAAAACATTCAGTACTTC
TRBV7-2	TRBD2	TRBJ2-3	many	CASSETSRTDTQYF	TGTGCCAGCAGCGAGACTAGCCGCACAGATACGCAGTATTTT
TRBV19	TRBD2	TRBJ2-5	few	CASSTGTSRFGETQYF	TGTGCCAGTAGTACGGGGACTAGTCGGTTTGGGGAGACCCAGTACTTC
TRBV7-2	.	TRBJ1-2	.	CASSLRGLGYTF	TGTGCCAGCAGCCTGCGGGGCCTTGGCTACACCTTC
TRBV7-2	.	TRBJ1-5	few	CASSLRHSNQPQHF	TGTGCCAGCAGCTTAAGGCACAGCAATCAGCCCCAGCATTTT
TRBV6-1	TRBD1	TRBJ1-6	few	CASSEVGQGRALHF	TGTGCCAGCAGTGAAGTAGGACAGGGGAGGGCCCTCCACTTT
TRBV7-2	.	TRBJ2-5	few	CASTFGGAGPGGTQYF	TGTGCCAGCACGTTTGGCGGGGCTGGTCCCGGGGGGACCCAGTACTTC
TRBV19	TRBD2	TRBJ2-2	.	CASSMTGGVTGELFF	TGTGCCAGTAGTATGACGGGGGGGGTTACCGGGGAGCTGTTTTTT
TRBV6-2/TRBV6-3	TRBD2	TRBJ2-7	.	CASSLPSGIAEQYF	TGTGCCAGCAGTTTGCCTAGCGGGATCGCCGAGCAGTACTTC
TRBV2	TRBD1	TRBJ2-1	few	CASRAGTGNNEQFF	TGTGCCAGCAGAGCCGGGACAGGGAACAATGAGCAGTTCTTC
TRBV11-2	.	TRBJ1-2	few	CASSHIRSRAYGYTF	TGTGCCAGCAGCCATATTAGGAGTAGGGCCTATGGCTACACCTTC
TRBV12-3/TRBV12-4	.	TRBJ2-5	many	CASSFQETQYF	TGTGCCAGCAGCTTCCAAGAGACCCAGTACTTC
TRBV4-2	.	TRBJ1-5	few	CASSQEAWQYSNQPQHF	TGTGCCAGCAGCCAAGAAGCGTGGCAGTATAGCAATCAGCCCCAGCATTTT
TRBV7-2	TRBD1	TRBJ2-4	.	CASSLAGDRVAKNIQYF	TGTGCCAGCAGCTTAGCTGGGGACAGGGTGGCCAAAAACATTCAGTACTTC
TRBV28	.	TRBJ2-7	.	CASAEYEQYF	TGTGCCAGCGCTGAGTACGAGCAGTACTTC
TRBV20-1	TRBD1	TRBJ2-5	.	CSASTGQGVTQYF	TGCAGTGCTAGTACGGGACAGGGGGTAACCCAGTACTTC
TRBV7-2	.	TRBJ2-5	few	CASSLRRTEETQYF	TGTGCCAGCAGCTTAAGGCGGACGGAAGAGACCCAGTACTTC
TRBV29-1	TRBD1	TRBJ1-1	.	CSINPTGTVNTEAFF	TGCAGCATCAATCCCACCGGGACAGTGAACACTGAAGCTTTCTTT